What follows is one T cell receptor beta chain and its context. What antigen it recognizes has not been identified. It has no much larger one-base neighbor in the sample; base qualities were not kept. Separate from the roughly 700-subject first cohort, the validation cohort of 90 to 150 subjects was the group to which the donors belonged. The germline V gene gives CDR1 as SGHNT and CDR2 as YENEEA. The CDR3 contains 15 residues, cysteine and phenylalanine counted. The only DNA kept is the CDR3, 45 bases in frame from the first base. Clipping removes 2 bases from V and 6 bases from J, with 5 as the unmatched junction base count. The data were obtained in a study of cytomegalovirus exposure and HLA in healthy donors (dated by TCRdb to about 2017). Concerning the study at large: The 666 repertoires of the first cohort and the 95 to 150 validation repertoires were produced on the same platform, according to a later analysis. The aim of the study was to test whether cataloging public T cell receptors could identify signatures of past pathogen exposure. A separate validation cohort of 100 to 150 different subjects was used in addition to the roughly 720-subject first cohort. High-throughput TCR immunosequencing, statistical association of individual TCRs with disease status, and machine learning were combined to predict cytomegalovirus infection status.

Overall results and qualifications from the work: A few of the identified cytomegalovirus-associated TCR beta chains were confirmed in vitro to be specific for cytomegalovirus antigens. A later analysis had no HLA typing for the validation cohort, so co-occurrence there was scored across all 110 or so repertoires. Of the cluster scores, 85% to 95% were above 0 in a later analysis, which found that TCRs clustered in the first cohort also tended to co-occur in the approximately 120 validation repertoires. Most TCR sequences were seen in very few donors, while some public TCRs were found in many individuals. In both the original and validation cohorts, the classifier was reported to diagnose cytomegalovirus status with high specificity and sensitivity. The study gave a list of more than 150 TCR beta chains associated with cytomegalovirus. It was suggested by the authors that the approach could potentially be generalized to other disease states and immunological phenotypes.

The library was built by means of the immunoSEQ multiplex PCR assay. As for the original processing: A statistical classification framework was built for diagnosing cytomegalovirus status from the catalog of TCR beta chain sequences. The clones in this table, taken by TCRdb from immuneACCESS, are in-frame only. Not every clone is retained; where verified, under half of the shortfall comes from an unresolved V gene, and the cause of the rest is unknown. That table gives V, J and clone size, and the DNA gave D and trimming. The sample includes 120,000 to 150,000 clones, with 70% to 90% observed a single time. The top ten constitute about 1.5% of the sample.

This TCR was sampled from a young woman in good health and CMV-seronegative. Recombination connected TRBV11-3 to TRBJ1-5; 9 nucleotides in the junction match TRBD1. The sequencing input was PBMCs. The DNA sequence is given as TGTGCCAGCAGCTTAAAGACAGGGGGTGGTCAGCCCCAGCATTTT. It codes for CASSLKTGGGQPQHF.